Sequencing of this TCR beta chain was carried out in a study of T cell changes during pregnancy in multiple sclerosis. Produced via immunoSEQ multiplex PCR; TCRdb's table is partial and in-frame only. The table has about 40,000 clones, roughly 90% seen once. This receptor was taken from a female donor with multiple sclerosis, enrolled in a pregnancy study. The sample was CD8+ T cells from peripheral blood mononuclear cells, taken before pregnancy.

The CDR3 loop reads CASSLWDNYEQYF. CDR3 DNA: TGTGCCAGCAGCTTATGGGACAACTACGAGCAGTACTTC. The J gene is TRBJ2-7, the V gene TRBV5-5; weak D call: TRBD1 (6 bases). The ends were cut back, 2 bases at V and 3 bases at J, with 9 bases in the middle. The CDR3 loop spans 13 amino acids. CDR1 is SGHKS and CDR2 is YYEKEE in the germline V gene (reference sequence).